Shown below are 8 T cell receptor beta chains from a single sample sequenced in a study of T cell responses to AZD1222 COVID-19 vaccine (dated by TCRdb to the early 2020s). The method was the immunoSEQ multiplex PCR assay. TCRdb obtained this table from immuneACCESS and retained in-frame rearrangements with V and J assigned. These tables miss some clones; where compared with another copy, unresolved V genes account for less than half of the shortfall, and the remainder is unexplained. For this sample the table gives approximately 83,000 clones, of which 75% to 95% were detected only once. The ten largest account for less than 5.5% of the sample. Per the publication, the time point label means: baseline before first vaccination. This sample's treatment or condition label indicates: meningococcal conjugate vaccine given as trial control. This sample comprised peripheral blood, obtained on day 0 of MenACWY control vaccination. These receptors were taken from an adult in good health.

This rearrangement joins TRBV4-1 to TRBJ2-7; D might be TRBD2 (6 bases). Per germline, CDR1 MGHRA and CDR2 YSYEKL. The length of the CDR3 is 15 residues. The germline V and J ends were trimmed by 1 base and 0 bases, with 10 bases remaining between them. CDR3 DNA sequence: TGCGCCAGCAGCCAAGGGACTATCAGCTCCTACGAGCAGTACTTC. It specifies CASSQGTISSYEQYF.

The chain carries TRBV30 and TRBJ2-2; D is uncertain. V gave up 5 bases and J gave up 0 bases, with 7 bases separating them. CDR1 is GTSNPN, CDR2 SVGIG, per germline (reference sequence). This CDR3 contains 13 residues. The CDR3 bases are TGTGCCTGGGTACTCGCGAACACCGGGGAGCTGTTTTTT. It specifies CAWVLANTGELFF.

The chain couples TRBV7-6 to TRBJ2-1; 8 bases agree with TRBD2. The CDR3 runs to 16 residues. Germline assignment: CDR1 SGHVS and CDR2 FNYEAQ. V shed 4 bases and J 5 bases; nucleotides not matched to a gene: 10. As DNA, the CDR3 is TGTGCCAGCAGCTCTCGCGGGCTAGCGGGTAACAATGAGCAGTTCTTC. It is translated as CASSSRGLAGNNEQFF.

By share, this clone counts as medium-sized. J is TRBJ2-7 and V is TRBV7-2; D is unclear. V lost 3 bases and J 7 bases, leaving 13 bases between the germline ends. Germline V gene data show CDR1 as SGHTA and CDR2 as FQGNSA. The CDR3 spans 13 residues. In nucleotides, the CDR3 is TGTGCCAGCAGCTTGTGGTCGGAGAGGGAGCAGTACTTC. Its translation: CASSLWSEREQYF.

This chain connects TRBV28 to TRBJ1-2; 7 nucleotides match TRBD1. Losses at the gene ends were 4 bases for V and 2 bases for J; bases not matched to a gene: 4. The CDR3 consists of 14 residues. CDR1 and CDR2 from the germline V gene are MDHEN and SYDVKM. The CDR3 loop is CASSSPTGNYGYTF. The CDR3 DNA sequence: TGTGCCAGCAGTTCCCCGACAGGGAACTATGGCTACACCTTC.

V and J are TRBV23-1 and TRBJ2-1, with 14 bases lining up with TRBD2. TRBV23-1 falls under the ORF class, with uncertain function. The CDR3 runs 21 residues. The V gene end was trimmed by 2 bases and the J gene end by 12 bases; junction bases not matched to a gene: 24. CDR3 coding DNA: TGCGCCAGCAGTCAACCGTCCCGAATTGGAGCCGGGACTAGCGGGAGTTGTGCGCAGTTCTTC. Amino acids: CASSQPSRIGAGTSGSCAQFF.

This sequence joins TRBV6-5 and TRBJ1-2; maybe TRBD1 (5 bases). The V end was cut by 6 bases, the J end by 3 bases, with 11 bases between. Looked up from germline, CDR1 is MNHEY and CDR2 is SVGAGI. The CDR3 covers 13 residues. The CDR3 nucleotides read TGTGCCAGCAGGCCCGGGACGGACTATGGCTACACCTTC. This gives the protein CASRPGTDYGYTF.

The rearrangement joins TRBV28 to TRBJ2-5; 7 bases align to TRBD2. Germline V gene data show CDR1 as MDHEN and CDR2 as SYDVKM. This CDR3 comprises 17 residues. The V segment lost 2 bases and the J segment 3 bases; nucleotides outside the gene matches: 12. CDR3 loop: CASSLVPGWEGEETQYF. Written as DNA, the CDR3 is TGTGCCAGCAGTTTAGTCCCTGGGTGGGAGGGCGAAGAGACCCAGTACTTC.